This T cell receptor (beta chain) was identified during a study of blood T cell repertoires in COVID-19. Study-level information: Both acute and convalescent COVID-19 samples were obtained from the United States, Italy and Spain. T cells, B-cell-depleted T cells, or PBMCs supplied cDNA or gDNA.

Across under 25 US areas, participants ranged in age from roughly 18 to 95 years. Sequenced by immunoSEQ multiplex PCR; TCRdb stores in-frame clones only, minus some. The sample lists fewer than 350,000 clones; approximately 88% were seen once. V lost 0 bases and J 5 bases, leaving 6 bases between the germline ends. CDR3 length: 13 amino acids. Germline V gene data show CDR1 as LGHDT and CDR2 as YNNKEL (reference sequence). This clonotype was sampled from a woman in her 40s who had recovered from COVID-19. The material sequenced was PBMCs or T cells enriched from blood (not recorded which). This rearrangement joins TRBV3-1 (or the pseudogene TRBV3-2) to TRBJ2-3, with a possible D match to TRBD2 (5 bases). DNA for the CDR3: TGTGCCAGCAGCCAAGAACGGGGAGATACGCAGTATTTT. The encoded protein is CASSQERGDTQYF.